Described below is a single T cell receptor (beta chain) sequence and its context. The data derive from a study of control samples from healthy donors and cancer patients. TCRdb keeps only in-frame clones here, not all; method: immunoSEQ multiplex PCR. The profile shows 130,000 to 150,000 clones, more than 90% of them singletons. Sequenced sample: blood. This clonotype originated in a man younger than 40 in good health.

DNA for the CDR3: TGCAGCGTTGAAGGGGGCGCCAAAGATACGCAGTATTTT. It encodes CSVEGGAKDTQYF. The chain links TRBV29-1 to TRBJ2-3; D possibly corresponds to TRBD1 (5 bases). The length of the CDR3 is 13 residues. V was shortened by 1 base and J by 5 bases, with 10 bases between the two germline ends. From germline, CDR1 is SQVTM and CDR2 ANQGSEA.